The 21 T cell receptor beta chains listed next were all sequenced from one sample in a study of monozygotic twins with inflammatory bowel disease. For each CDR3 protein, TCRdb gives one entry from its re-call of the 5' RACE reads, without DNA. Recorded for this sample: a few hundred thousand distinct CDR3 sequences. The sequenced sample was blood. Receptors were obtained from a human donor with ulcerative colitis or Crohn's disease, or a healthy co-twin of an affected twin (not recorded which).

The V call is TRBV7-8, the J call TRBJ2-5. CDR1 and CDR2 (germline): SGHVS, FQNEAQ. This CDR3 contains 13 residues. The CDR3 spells CASSDRNQETQYF.

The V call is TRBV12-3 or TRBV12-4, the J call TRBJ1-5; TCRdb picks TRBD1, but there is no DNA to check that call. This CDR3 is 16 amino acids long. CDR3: CASSLSGQVENQPQHF.

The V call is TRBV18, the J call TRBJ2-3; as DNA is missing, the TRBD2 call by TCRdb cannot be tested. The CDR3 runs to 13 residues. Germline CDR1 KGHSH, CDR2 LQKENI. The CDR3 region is CASSRTLTDTQYF.

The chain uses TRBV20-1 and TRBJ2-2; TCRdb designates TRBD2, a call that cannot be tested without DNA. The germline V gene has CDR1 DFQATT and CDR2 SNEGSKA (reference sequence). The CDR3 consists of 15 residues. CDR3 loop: CSARPGGVNTGELFF.

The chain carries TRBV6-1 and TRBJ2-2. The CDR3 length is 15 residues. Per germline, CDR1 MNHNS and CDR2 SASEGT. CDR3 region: CASSEGGANTGELFF.

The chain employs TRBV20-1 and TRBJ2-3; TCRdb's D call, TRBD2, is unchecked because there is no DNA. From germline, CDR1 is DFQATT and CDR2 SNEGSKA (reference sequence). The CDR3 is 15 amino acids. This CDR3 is CSARAPGLTTDTQYF.

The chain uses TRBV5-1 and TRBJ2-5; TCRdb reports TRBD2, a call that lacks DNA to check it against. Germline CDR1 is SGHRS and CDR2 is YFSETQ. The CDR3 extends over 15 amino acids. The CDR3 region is CASSLGLHSGETQYF.

The CDR3 loop is CASSSVGQGVGEQYF. The V gene is TRBV7-2, the J gene TRBJ2-7; TCRdb proposes TRBD1, but this gene call is untestable without DNA. CDR1 is SGHTA and CDR2 is FQGNSA in the germline V gene. The CDR3 consists of 15 residues.

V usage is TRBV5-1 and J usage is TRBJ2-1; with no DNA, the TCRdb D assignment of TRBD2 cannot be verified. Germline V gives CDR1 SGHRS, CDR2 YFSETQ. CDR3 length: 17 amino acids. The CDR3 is CASNRAGGFSSYNEQFF.

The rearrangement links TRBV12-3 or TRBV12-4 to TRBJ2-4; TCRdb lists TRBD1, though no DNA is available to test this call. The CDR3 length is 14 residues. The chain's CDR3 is CTSSPGLAKNIQYF.

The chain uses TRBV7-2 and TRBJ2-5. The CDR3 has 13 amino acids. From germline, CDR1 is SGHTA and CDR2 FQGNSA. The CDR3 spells CASSFERSETQYF.

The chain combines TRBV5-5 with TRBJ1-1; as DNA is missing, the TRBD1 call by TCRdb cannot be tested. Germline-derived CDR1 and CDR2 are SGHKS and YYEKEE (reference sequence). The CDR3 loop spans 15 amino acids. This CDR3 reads CASSLYNRAVTEAFF.

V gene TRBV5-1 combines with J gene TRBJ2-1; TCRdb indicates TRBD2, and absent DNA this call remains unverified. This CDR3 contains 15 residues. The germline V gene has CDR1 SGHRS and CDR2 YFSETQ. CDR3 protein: CASSLELVSVHEQFF.

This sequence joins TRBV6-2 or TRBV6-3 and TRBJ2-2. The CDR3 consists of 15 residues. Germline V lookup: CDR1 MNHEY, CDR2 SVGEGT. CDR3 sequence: CASSYPEPNTGELFF.

The CDR3 sequence: CASSEMLAVLSGANVLTF. The chain combines TRBV19 with TRBJ2-6; TCRdb selects TRBD2, and the lack of DNA leaves this call unchecked. Per germline, CDR1 LNHDA and CDR2 SQIVND (reference sequence). The CDR3 is made up of 18 amino acids.

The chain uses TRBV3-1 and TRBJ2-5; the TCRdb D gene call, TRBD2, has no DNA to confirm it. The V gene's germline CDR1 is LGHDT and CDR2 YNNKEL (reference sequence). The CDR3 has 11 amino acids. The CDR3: CASSPGSRMYF.

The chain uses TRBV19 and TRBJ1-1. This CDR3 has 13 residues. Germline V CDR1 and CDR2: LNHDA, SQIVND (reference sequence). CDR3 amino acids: CATNTGGWTEAFF.

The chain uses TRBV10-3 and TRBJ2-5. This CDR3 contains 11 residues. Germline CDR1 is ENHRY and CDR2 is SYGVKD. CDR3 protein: CAIRDRETQYF.

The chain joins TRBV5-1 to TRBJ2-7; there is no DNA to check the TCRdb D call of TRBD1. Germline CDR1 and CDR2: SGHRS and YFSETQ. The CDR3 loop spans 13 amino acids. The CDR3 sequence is CASSLEQAYEQYF.

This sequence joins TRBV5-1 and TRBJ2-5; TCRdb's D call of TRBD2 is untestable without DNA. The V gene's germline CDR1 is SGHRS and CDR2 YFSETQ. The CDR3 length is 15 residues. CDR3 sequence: CASSPGLRGKETQYF.

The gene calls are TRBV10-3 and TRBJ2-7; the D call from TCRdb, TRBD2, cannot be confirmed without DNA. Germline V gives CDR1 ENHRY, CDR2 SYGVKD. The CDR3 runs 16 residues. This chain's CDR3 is CAISVTGILNRYEQYF.